The entry below describes one TCR beta chain. What it binds is not known. This record comes from a study of T cell responses to AZD1222 COVID-19 vaccine. Overall study: Second-dose intervals near 4 or 12 weeks were combined. General study points: Donor demographics were predominantly white British with a female majority; clonal diversity may be underestimated.

Sequenced by immunoSEQ multiplex PCR; TCRdb stores in-frame clones only, minus some. The sample carries 120,000 to 150,000 clones, more than 85% recorded once. Trimming removed 3 bases at V and 3 bases at J, with 0 bases between. Germline CDR1 is MDHEN and CDR2 is SYDVKM. CDR3 length equals 11 residues. V usage is TRBV28 and J usage is TRBJ2-1; D remains ambiguous. The material was peripheral blood, obtained on day 0 of AZD1222 vaccination. The TCR originated in an adult in good health. CDR3 region: CASSFYNEQFF. For the CDR3, the DNA is TGTGCCAGCAGTTTCTACAATGAGCAGTTCTTC.